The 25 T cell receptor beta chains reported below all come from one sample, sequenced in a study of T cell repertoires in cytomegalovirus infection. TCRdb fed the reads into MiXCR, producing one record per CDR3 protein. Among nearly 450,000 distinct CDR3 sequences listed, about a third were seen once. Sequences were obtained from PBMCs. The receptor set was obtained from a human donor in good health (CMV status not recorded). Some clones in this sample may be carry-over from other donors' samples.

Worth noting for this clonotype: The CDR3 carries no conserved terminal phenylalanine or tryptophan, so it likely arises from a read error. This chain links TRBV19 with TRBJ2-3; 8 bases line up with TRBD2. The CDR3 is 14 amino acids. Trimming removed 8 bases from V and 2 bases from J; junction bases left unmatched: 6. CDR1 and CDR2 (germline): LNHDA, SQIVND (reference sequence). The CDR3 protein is CASVAGGTTDTQYC. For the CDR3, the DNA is TGTGCCAGTGTCGCGGGGGGAACCACAGATACGCAGTATTGT.

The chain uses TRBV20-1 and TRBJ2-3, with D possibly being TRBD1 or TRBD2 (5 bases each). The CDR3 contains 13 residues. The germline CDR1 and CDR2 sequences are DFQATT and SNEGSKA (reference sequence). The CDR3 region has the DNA TGCAGCACCCCGGGACCTAACACAGATACGCAGTATTTT. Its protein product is CSTPGPNTDTQYF.

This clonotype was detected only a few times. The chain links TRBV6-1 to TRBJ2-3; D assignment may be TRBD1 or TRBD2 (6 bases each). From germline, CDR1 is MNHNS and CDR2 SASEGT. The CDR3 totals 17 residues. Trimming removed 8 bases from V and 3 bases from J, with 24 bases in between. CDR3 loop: CASSLRGGSSLTDTQYF. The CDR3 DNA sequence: TGTGCCAGCTCCCTGAGAGGGGGGAGTAGCTTAACAGATACGCAGTATTTT.

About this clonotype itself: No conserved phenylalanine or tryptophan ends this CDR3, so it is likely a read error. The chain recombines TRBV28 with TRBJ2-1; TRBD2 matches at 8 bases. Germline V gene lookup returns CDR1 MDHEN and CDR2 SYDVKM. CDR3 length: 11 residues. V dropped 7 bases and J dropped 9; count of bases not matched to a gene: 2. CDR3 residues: CASTGGAEQFL. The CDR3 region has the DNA TGTGCCAGCACCGGGGGGGCTGAGCAGTTCTTA.

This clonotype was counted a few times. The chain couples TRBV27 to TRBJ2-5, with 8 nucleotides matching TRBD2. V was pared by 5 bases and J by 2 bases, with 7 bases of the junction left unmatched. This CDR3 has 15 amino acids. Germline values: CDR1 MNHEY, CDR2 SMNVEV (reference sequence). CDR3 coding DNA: TGTGCCAGCAGTACCGGGACTAGGCGACAAGAGACCCAGTACTTC. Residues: CASSTGTRRQETQYF.

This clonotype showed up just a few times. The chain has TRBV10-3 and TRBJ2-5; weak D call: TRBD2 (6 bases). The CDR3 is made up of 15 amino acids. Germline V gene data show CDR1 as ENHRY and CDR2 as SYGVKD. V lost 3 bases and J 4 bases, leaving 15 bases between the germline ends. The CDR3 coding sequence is TGTGCCATCAGTGATGGGACTGGAGGTTCAGAGACCCAGTACTTC. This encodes CAISDGTGGSETQYF.

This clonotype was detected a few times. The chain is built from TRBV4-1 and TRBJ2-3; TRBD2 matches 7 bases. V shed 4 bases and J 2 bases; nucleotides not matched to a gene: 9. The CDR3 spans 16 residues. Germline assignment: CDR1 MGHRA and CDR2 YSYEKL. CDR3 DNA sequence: TGCGCCAGCAGCCGTGTATACGGGGGGACCACAGATACGCAGTATTTT. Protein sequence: CASSRVYGGTTDTQYF.

In nucleotides, the CDR3 is TGTGCCAGCAGCTTAGGGCCCGCGACACGGCGAAAAAGTCGCTACGAGCAGTACTTC. Translated: CASSLGPATRRKSRYEQYF. The J gene is TRBJ2-7, the V gene TRBV7-9; the D is unclear. Trimming removed 1 base from V and 3 bases from J, with 25 bases in between. CDR3 length equals 19 residues. Germline CDR1 SEHNR, CDR2 FQNEAQ (reference sequence).

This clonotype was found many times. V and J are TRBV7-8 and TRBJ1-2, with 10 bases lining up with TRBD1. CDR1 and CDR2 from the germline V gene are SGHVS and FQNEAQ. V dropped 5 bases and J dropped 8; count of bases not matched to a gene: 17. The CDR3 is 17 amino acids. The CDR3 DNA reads TGTGCCAGCAGCGTAGGCTTCCGAGGGACAGGGGAAAGCGGCTACACCTTC. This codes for CASSVGFRGTGESGYTF.

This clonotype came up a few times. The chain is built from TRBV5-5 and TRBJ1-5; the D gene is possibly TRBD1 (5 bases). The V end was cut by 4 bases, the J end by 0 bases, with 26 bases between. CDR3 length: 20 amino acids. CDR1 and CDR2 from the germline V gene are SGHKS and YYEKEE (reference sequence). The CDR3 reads CASSPVLVNSGRYSNQPQHF. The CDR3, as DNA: TGTGCCAGCAGCCCAGTGTTGGTCAACTCGGGACGGTATAGCAATCAGCCCCAGCATTTT. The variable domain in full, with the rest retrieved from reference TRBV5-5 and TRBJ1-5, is DAGVTQSPTHLIKTRGQQVTLRCSPISGHKSVSWYQQVLGQGPQFIFQYYEKEERGRGNFPDRFSARQFPNYSSELNVNALLLGDSALYLCASSPVLVNSGRYSNQPQHFGDGTRLSIL.

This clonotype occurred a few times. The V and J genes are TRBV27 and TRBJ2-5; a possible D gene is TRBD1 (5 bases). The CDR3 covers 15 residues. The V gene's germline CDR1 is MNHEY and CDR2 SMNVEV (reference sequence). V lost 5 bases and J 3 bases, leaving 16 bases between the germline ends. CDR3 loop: CASSHPGNRKETQYF. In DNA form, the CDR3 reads TGTGCCAGCAGTCACCCCGGCAACAGGAAAGAGACCCAGTACTTC.

The CDR3 region has the DNA TGTGCCAGCAGATTGGGTCTAGGGAGAGAGCAGTACTTC. This sequence encodes CASRLGLGREQYF. This sequence joins TRBV7-2 and TRBJ2-7; the D gene is possibly TRBD2 (5 bases). Germline V gene lookup returns CDR1 SGHTA and CDR2 FQGNSA. Trimming stripped 6 bases from V and 7 bases from J, with 16 bases between. The CDR3 extends over 13 amino acids.

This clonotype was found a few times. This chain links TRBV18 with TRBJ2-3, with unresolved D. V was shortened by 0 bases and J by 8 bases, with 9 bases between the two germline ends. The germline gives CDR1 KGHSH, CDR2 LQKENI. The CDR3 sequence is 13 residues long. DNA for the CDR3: TGTGCCAGCTCACCACCTGGTGTGCGTACGCAGTATTTT. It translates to CASSPPGVRTQYF.

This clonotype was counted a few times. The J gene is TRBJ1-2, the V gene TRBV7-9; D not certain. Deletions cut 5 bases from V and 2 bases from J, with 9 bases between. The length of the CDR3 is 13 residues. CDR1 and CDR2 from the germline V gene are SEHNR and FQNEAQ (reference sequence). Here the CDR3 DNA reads TGTGCCAGCAGCCCCGACAAGAACTATGGCTACACCTTC. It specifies CASSPDKNYGYTF.

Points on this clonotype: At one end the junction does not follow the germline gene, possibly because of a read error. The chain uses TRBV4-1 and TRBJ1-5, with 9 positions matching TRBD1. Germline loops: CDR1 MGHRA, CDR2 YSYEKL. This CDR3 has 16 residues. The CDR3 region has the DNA TGTGCCAGCAGCCAAGATCGGGACAGGGGCAATCAGCCCCAGCATTTT. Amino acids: CASSQDRDRGNQPQHF.

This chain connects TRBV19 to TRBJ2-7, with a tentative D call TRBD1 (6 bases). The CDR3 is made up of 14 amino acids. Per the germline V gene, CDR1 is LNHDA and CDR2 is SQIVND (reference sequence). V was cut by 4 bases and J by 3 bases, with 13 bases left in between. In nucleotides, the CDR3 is TGTGCCAGTAGTAGGGGACAAGTGAGCTACGAGCAGTACTTC. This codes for CASSRGQVSYEQYF.

The CDR3 protein is CASSTGVNSPLHF. The CDR3 region has the DNA TGTGCCAGCAGTACAGGGGTTAATTCACCCCTCCACTTT. This chain joins TRBV12-3 or TRBV12-4 and TRBJ1-6; 7 positions agree with TRBD1. This CDR3 comprises 13 residues. After removal of 5 bases from V and 6 bases from J, the junction contained 1 base not matched to a gene.

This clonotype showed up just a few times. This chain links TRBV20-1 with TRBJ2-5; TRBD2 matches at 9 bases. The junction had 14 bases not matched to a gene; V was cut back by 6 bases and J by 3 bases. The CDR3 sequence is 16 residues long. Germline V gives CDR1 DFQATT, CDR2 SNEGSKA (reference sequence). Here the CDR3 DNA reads TGCAGTGCCACCAGTTTTTGGACTAGCGAAGAAGAGACCCAGTACTTC. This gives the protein CSATSFWTSEEETQYF.

The CDR3 region has the DNA TGTGCCAGCAGCCAAAGGACAGGGGGCTGGGGTGAGCAGTTCTTC. Its protein is CASSQRTGGWGEQFF. This chain joins TRBV25-1 and TRBJ2-1; 11 bases agree with TRBD1. V was clipped by 6 bases and J by 9 bases; unmatched bases: 10. Germline CDR1 MGHDK, CDR2 SYGVNS. CDR3 length equals 15 residues.

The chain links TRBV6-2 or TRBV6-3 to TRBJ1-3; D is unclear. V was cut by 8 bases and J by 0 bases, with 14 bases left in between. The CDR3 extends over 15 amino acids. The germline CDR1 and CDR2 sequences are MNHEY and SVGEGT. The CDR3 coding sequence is TGTGCCAGCGAGGATGAGGCGACCTCTGGAAACACCATATATTTT. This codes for CASEDEATSGNTIYF.

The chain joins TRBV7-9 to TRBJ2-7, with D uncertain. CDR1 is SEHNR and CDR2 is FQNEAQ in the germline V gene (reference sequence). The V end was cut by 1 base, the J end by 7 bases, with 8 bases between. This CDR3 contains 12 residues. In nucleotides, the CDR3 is TGTGCCAGCAGCTTAGTCACGTGGGAGCAGTACTTC. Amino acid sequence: CASSLVTWEQYF.

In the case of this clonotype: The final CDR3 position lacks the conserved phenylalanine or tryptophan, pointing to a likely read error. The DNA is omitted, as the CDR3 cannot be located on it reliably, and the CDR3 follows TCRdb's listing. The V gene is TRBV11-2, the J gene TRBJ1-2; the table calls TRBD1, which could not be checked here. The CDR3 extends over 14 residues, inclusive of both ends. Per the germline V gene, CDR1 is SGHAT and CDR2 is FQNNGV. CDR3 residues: CASSLVAGQGDELL.

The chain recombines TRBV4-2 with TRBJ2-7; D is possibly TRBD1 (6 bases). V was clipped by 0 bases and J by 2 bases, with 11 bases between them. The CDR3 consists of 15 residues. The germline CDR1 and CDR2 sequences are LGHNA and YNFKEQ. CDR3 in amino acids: CASSQEGASTYEQYF. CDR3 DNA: TGTGCCAGCAGCCAAGAGGGGGCCTCGACCTACGAGCAGTACTTC.

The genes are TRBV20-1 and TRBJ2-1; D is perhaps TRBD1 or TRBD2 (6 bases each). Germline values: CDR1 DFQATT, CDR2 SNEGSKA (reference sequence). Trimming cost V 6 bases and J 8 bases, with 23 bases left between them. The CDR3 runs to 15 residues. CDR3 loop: CSAYIGGFSPYEQFF. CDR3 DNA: TGCAGTGCCTACATAGGGGGGTTCAGCCCATATGAGCAGTTCTTC.

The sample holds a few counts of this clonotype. CDR3 bases: TGTGCCAGCAGCTTAGTTTTGGGGACTAGCGGGGGGTTGGATACGCAGTATTTT. Amino acid sequence: CASSLVLGTSGGLDTQYF. V and J are TRBV7-2 and TRBJ2-3; TRBD2 matches at 15 bases. The germline V gene encodes CDR1 SGHTA and CDR2 FQGNSA. This CDR3 has 18 residues. V dropped 1 base and J dropped 6; count of bases not matched to a gene: 8.